The clone carrying this TCR beta chain was found once. Its target is not known. TCRdb keeps only in-frame clones here, not all; method: immunoSEQ multiplex PCR. This sample has fewer than 90,000 clones, with about nine tenths found just once. The CDR3 covers 15 residues. V gave up 3 bases and J gave up 2 bases; unmatched junction bases: 8. Looked up from germline, CDR1 is SGDLS and CDR2 is YYNGEE. This record comes from a study of OX40 agonist ivuxolimab in advanced cancers. Study findings and constraints: At doses 0.1 to 3.0 mg/kg, CD4+ and CD8+ clones expanded. Expanded clones were, on average, more numerous among CD8+ T cells than CD4+.

Material: CD4+ or CD8+ T cells sorted from blood, obtained in a trial of the OX40 agonist ivuxolimab. J is TRBJ2-7 and V is TRBV9; 7 bases are shared with TRBD1. The clonotype originates from an adult with an advanced solid tumor such as melanoma, head and neck, liver or kidney cancer. CDR3 sequence (DNA): TGTGCCAGCAGCGCAGGTCCCGGGACAGCCTACGAGCAGTACTTC. Translated, it gives CASSAGPGTAYEQYF.